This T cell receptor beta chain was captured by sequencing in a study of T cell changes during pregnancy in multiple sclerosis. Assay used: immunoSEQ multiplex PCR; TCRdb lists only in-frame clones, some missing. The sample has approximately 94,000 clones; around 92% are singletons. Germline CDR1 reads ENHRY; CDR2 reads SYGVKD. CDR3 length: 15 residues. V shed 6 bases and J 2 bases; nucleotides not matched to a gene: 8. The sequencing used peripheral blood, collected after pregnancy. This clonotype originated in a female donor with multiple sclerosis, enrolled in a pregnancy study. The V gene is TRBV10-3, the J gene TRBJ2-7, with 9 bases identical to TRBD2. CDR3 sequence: CAISATSGQAYEQYF. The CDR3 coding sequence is TGTGCCATCAGCGCGACTAGCGGCCAAGCCTACGAGCAGTACTTC.